These 29 T cell receptor beta chains were all obtained from the same sample, sequenced in a study of OX40 agonist ivuxolimab in advanced cancers. Profiled with immunoSEQ multiplex PCR; TCRdb holds only in-frame clones, not every one. The data contain some 49,000 clones, roughly 85% of them seen just once; the ten biggest clones take up about a fifth. The sequenced sample was CD4+ or CD8+ T cells sorted from blood, obtained in a trial of the OX40 agonist ivuxolimab. These receptors were obtained from an adult with an advanced solid tumor such as melanoma, head and neck, liver or kidney cancer.

A few counts support this clone. V is TRBV19 and J is TRBJ1-1; D gene uncertain. Per the germline V gene, CDR1 is LNHDA and CDR2 is SQIVND (reference sequence). The CDR3 consists of 13 residues. V lost 3 bases to trimming and J lost 6 bases, with 11 bases between them. CDR3 nucleotide sequence: TGTGCCAGTAGTATTGGCACAGCCTCTGAAGCTTTCTTT. Translation gives CASSIGTASEAFF.

The chain recombines TRBV19 with TRBJ2-7; 7 positions agree with TRBD1. The germline V gene has CDR1 LNHDA and CDR2 SQIVND (reference sequence). The CDR3 covers 14 residues. Trimming cost V 6 bases and J 2 bases; bases outside gene matches: 7. The CDR3 reads CASRWRQGAYEQYF. The CDR3 DNA is TGTGCCAGTAGATGGAGACAGGGTGCCTACGAGCAGTACTTC.

This clone was seen a handful of times. V is TRBV30 and J is TRBJ1-2; D is perhaps TRBD1 (5 bases). The CDR3 totals 12 residues. Germline V gives CDR1 GTSNPN, CDR2 SVGIG (reference sequence). V lost 4 bases to trimming and J lost 0 bases, with 6 bases between them. Here the CDR3 DNA reads TGTGCCTGGACAGGGACTAACTATGGCTACACCTTC. This translates into CAWTGTNYGYTF.

V and J are TRBV28 and TRBJ1-1; D unclear. Germline CDR1 is MDHEN and CDR2 is SYDVKM. V gave up 5 bases and J gave up 6 bases, with 13 bases separating them. CDR3 length: 13 amino acids. CDR3: CASSTVPGAEAFF. The DNA of the CDR3 is TGTGCCAGCAGTACGGTCCCGGGTGCTGAAGCTTTCTTT. The whole variable domain, remainder taken from reference TRBV28 and TRBJ1-1, is DVKVTQSSRYLVKRTGEKVFLECVQDMDHENMFWYRQDPGLGLRLIYFSYDVKMKEKGDIPEGYSVSREKKERFSLILESASTNQTSMYLCASSTVPGAEAFFGQGTRLTVV.

The chain joins TRBV27 to TRBJ2-7, with D perhaps being TRBD1 or TRBD2 (5 bases each). Between the trimmed V and J ends, which lost 6 bases and 3 bases, there was a span of 15 bases. CDR1 MNHEY and CDR2 SMNVEV come from the germline V gene (reference sequence). This CDR3 has 14 amino acids. The CDR3 protein is CASSLPGPNYEQYF. CDR3 nucleotide sequence: TGTGCCAGCAGCCTTCCGGGACCCAACTACGAGCAGTACTTC.

By share, this clone ranks as medium-sized. The sample holds other DNA sequences that translate to the same CDR3. This chain links TRBV5-8 with TRBJ1-2; D unclear. This CDR3 comprises 13 residues. Per germline, CDR1 SGHTS and CDR2 YDEGEE. Trimming took off 0 bases at V and 4 bases at J, with 7 bases between the two ends. The CDR3 reads CASSLGQIYGYTF. The CDR3 region has the DNA TGTGCCAGCAGCTTGGGGCAGATCTATGGCTACACCTTC. Complete variable domain (other parts from reference TRBV5-8 and TRBJ1-2): EAGVTQSPTHLIKTRGQQATLRCSPISGHTSVYWYQQALGLGLQFLLWYDEGEERNRGNFPPRFSGRQFPNYSSELNVNALELEDSALYLCASSLGQIYGYTFGSGTRLTVV.

This chain uses TRBV5-1 with TRBJ2-7; possible D gene TRBD1, 6 bases. V was clipped by 0 bases and J by 5 bases, with 15 bases between them. This CDR3 has 15 amino acids. The germline V gene has CDR1 SGHRS and CDR2 YFSETQ. The CDR3 reads CASSLAGRDIDEQYV. The CDR3 DNA is TGCGCCAGCAGCTTGGCTGGAAGGGACATCGACGAGCAGTACGTC.

This chain links TRBV6-5 with TRBJ2-7; D is tentatively TRBD1 or TRBD2 (5 bases each). V was trimmed by 5 bases and J by 3 bases, leaving 11 bases between them. CDR1 MNHEY and CDR2 SVGAGI come from the germline V gene. The CDR3 length is 13 residues. The CDR3 is CASSTGALYEQYF. CDR3 nucleotides: TGTGCCAGCAGTACCGGGGCCCTCTACGAGCAGTACTTC.

The chain couples TRBV30 to TRBJ1-2; possibly TRBD1 for D (6 bases). The CDR3 has 12 amino acids. The V end lost 0 bases, the J end lost 8 bases, and 10 bases lay between the germline ends. Germline loops: CDR1 GTSNPN, CDR2 SVGIG (reference sequence). The CDR3 here is CAWSVYGGGYTF. In nucleotides, the CDR3 is TGTGCCTGGAGTGTATACGGGGGCGGCTACACCTTC.

V gene TRBV7-6 combines with J gene TRBJ1-6; D is perhaps TRBD1 (5 bases). The CDR3 has 18 amino acids. V lost 2 bases and J lost 0, with 14 bases in between. Germline lookup yields CDR1 SGHVS and CDR2 FNYEAQ. Here the CDR3 reads CASSLYEGTSSYNSPLHF. CDR3 sequence (DNA): TGTGCCAGCAGCTTATACGAGGGGACCAGCTCCTATAATTCACCCCTCCACTTT.

The chain joins TRBV27 to TRBJ1-2; a weak D match, TRBD1 (5 bases). The germline V and J ends were trimmed by 3 bases and 0 bases, with 14 bases remaining between them. The CDR3 spans 16 residues. Germline CDR1 MNHEY, CDR2 SMNVEV (reference sequence). The CDR3 sequence is CASSFFQGAPNYGYTF. Written as DNA, the CDR3 is TGTGCCAGCAGTTTTTTTCAGGGAGCGCCTAACTATGGCTACACCTTC.

The chain couples TRBV28 to TRBJ1-1, with TRBD1 as a possible D gene (5 bases). The CDR3 contains 14 residues. Per germline, CDR1 MDHEN and CDR2 SYDVKM. V lost 6 bases to trimming and J lost 11 bases, with 22 bases between them. The CDR3, as DNA: TGTGCCAGCAGCCTCGCCGGGACTTCTTCCAAGGCTTTCTTT. It specifies CASSLAGTSSKAFF.

The chain is built from TRBV28 and TRBJ1-1, with D possibly TRBD1 on 6 matching bases. V dropped 8 bases and J dropped 5 bases, with 12 bases sitting between them. Per germline, CDR1 MDHEN and CDR2 SYDVKM. The CDR3 is 12 amino acids. CDR3 residues: CASGRGRTEAFF. The CDR3, as DNA: TGTGCCAGCGGCAGGGGACGGACTGAAGCTTTCTTT.

The chain is built from TRBV15 and TRBJ2-2, with D uncertain. The V gene lost 0 bases and the J gene lost 4 bases, with 9 bases spanning the gap. The CDR3 is 15 residues long. CDR1 LNHNV and CDR2 YYDKDF come from the germline V gene (reference sequence). The CDR3 DNA follows: TGTGCCACCAGCAGAGATAGCCAGACCACCGGGGAGCTGTTTTTT. It yields the protein CATSRDSQTTGELFF.

V usage is TRBV4-3 and J usage is TRBJ2-2; D might be TRBD2 (7 bases). The germline V and J ends were trimmed by 1 base and 5 bases, with 17 bases remaining between them. Germline assignment: CDR1 LGHNA and CDR2 YSLEER. The CDR3 is made up of 17 amino acids. CDR3 DNA sequence: TGCGCCAGCAGCCAAGCACCGGGGGGCTTTGGGACCGGGGAGCTGTTTTTT. Translation gives CASSQAPGGFGTGELFF.

As DNA, the CDR3 is TGTGCCAGCAGCCGAGACGCGGGACAGGTAATGAACACTGAAGCTTTCTTT. The encoded protein is CASSRDAGQVMNTEAFF. The chain is built from TRBV6-8 and TRBJ1-1; 8 positions agree with TRBD1. The germline gives CDR1 MNHGY, CDR2 SAAAGT. With 6 bases clipped from V and 0 bases from J, the junction kept 12 bases outside the gene matches. The CDR3 runs to 17 residues.

The chain carries TRBV7-9 and TRBJ1-2, with 9 nucleotides matching TRBD1. The CDR3 is 14 amino acids. CDR1 and CDR2 (germline): SEHNR, FQNEAQ (reference sequence). V lost 5 bases and J lost 6; bases outside the gene matches: 7. CDR3 protein: CASSPGQGLDGYTF. CDR3 nucleotides: TGTGCCAGCAGCCCGGGACAGGGCTTGGATGGCTACACCTTC.

The rearrangement joins TRBV4-1 to TRBJ2-7, with 8 bases matching TRBD1. Germline V gene data show CDR1 as MGHRA and CDR2 as YSYEKL. V lost 2 bases to trimming and J lost 3 bases; unmatched junction nucleotides: 3. The CDR3 contains 14 residues. The DNA of the CDR3 is TGCGCCAGCAGCCAAACTACAGGGGGCTACGAGCAGTACGTC. Translated: CASSQTTGGYEQYV.

The chain couples TRBV5-4 to TRBJ2-3; D uncertain. Deletions cut 0 bases from V and 0 bases from J, with 8 bases between. The CDR3 extends over 15 amino acids. Germline loops: CDR1 SGHNT, CDR2 YYREEE (reference sequence). The CDR3 nucleotides read TGTGCCAGCAGCTTGGGGGATTTTAGCACAGATACGCAGTATTTT. Its translation is CASSLGDFSTDTQYF.

This chain uses TRBV12-5 with TRBJ1-5, with D hard to call. This CDR3 contains 14 residues. Per germline, CDR1 LGHNT and CDR2 FRNRAP. Trimming pared 7 bases from V and 5 bases from J, leaving 15 bases between. CDR3 bases: TGTGCTAGTGCACTTATGGGGATAGATCAGCCCCAGCATTTT. This sequence encodes CASALMGIDQPQHF.

V is TRBV5-6 and J is TRBJ1-5, with D possibly being TRBD1 (5 bases). Germline values: CDR1 SGHDT, CDR2 YYEEEE. This CDR3 has 18 amino acids. Trimming took 0 bases from V and 1 from J, leaving 17 bases between them. The CDR3 is CASSLGGRLTDSNQPQHF. Here the CDR3 DNA reads TGTGCCAGCAGCTTGGGGGGACGCCTTACAGACAGCAATCAGCCCCAGCATTTT. Based on the CDR3 plus reference TRBV5-6 and TRBJ1-5, the full variable domain is DAGVTQSPTHLIKTRGQQVTLRCSPKSGHDTVSWYQQALGQGPQFIFQYYEEEERQRGNFPDRFSGHQFPNYSSELNVNALLLGDSALYLCASSLGGRLTDSNQPQHFGDGTRLSIL.

V usage is TRBV7-3 and J usage is TRBJ2-1; D is perhaps TRBD2 (5 bases). This CDR3 contains 14 residues. The germline V and J ends were trimmed by 5 bases and 9 bases, with 17 bases remaining between them. Germline-derived CDR1 and CDR2 are SGHTA and FQGTGA. The CDR3 DNA follows: TGTGCCAGCAGCCCCGCCCCCGACTATCCTGAGCAGTTCTTC. Protein: CASSPAPDYPEQFF.

This rearrangement joins TRBV6-1 to TRBJ2-1; 11 nucleotides align to TRBD2. This CDR3 spans 15 amino acids. Germline V lookup: CDR1 MNHNS, CDR2 SASEGT. V lost 7 bases to trimming and J lost 8 bases; unmatched junction nucleotides: 10. The CDR3 reads CASKLIAGGRDEQFF. CDR3 DNA: TGTGCCAGCAAGCTTATAGCGGGGGGGCGGGATGAGCAGTTCTTC.

For the CDR3, the DNA is TGCAGTGCGAATTCGGACGGGCAGTACGTC. This sequence encodes CSANSDGQYV. The chain uses TRBV20-1 and TRBJ2-7; D ambiguous. This CDR3 region has 10 residues. Germline V lookup: CDR1 DFQATT, CDR2 SNEGSKA (reference sequence). Trimming left V 6 bases short and J 9 bases short, with 12 bases between.

The chain carries TRBV6-5 and TRBJ2-5; D is perhaps TRBD1 (6 bases). The V gene lost 6 bases and the J gene lost 3 bases, with 11 bases spanning the gap. This CDR3 is built from 13 residues. Germline assignment: CDR1 MNHEY and CDR2 SVGAGI. CDR3 DNA sequence: TGTGCCAGCAGCTACAGGGCTGAAGAGACCCAGTACTTC. This encodes CASSYRAEETQYF.

This clone was seen more than once but under ten times. The V call is TRBV30, the J call TRBJ1-5, with 7 bases matching TRBD1. Per germline, CDR1 GTSNPN and CDR2 SVGIG (reference sequence). This CDR3 region has 12 residues. After removal of 2 bases from V and 11 bases from J, the junction contained 6 bases not matched to a gene. The CDR3 sequence: CAWSLDRDSQHF. DNA for the CDR3: TGTGCCTGGAGTCTCGACAGGGATTCCCAGCATTTT.

This clone came up once. This CDR3 is CASSPQGSNEQYV. The CDR3 nucleotides read TGTGCCAGCTCACCACAGGGGTCCAACGAGCAGTACGTC. The chain carries TRBV18 and TRBJ2-7, with D perhaps TRBD1 (5 bases). Trimming removed 1 base from V and 5 bases from J, with 9 bases in between. This CDR3 has 13 residues. The germline gives CDR1 KGHSH, CDR2 LQKENI.

This clone was seen many times. This rearrangement joins TRBV4-1 to TRBJ1-1; tentatively, D is TRBD1 (5 bases). Germline V gene data show CDR1 as MGHRA and CDR2 as YSYEKL. There are 15 residues in the CDR3. V lost 1 base and J 0 bases, leaving 9 bases between the germline ends. CDR3 sequence: CASSQGQGMNTEAFF. The CDR3 bases are TGCGCCAGCAGCCAAGGTCAGGGCATGAACACTGAAGCTTTCTTT.

The chain joins TRBV10-2 to TRBJ2-2; D perhaps matches TRBD1 (5 bases). Germline V gene data show CDR1 as WSHSY and CDR2 as SAAADI. V was pared by 4 bases and J by 6 bases, with 9 bases between. This CDR3 spans 13 amino acids. The chain's CDR3 is CASSVGVAGELFF. DNA for the CDR3: TGCGCCAGCAGTGTAGGGGTAGCCGGGGAGCTGTTTTTT.